This is a list of T cell receptor beta chains from one sample in a study of technical replicates of blood from a handful of donors. Libraries were prepared by immunoSEQ multiplex PCR; TCRdb keeps only in-frame clonotypes and omits some of them. This sample yields 55,000 to 80,000 clones, of which roughly 90% are seen a single time; around 0.42% belongs to the top ten. Specimen: T cells isolated from PBMCs. These receptors were taken from a human donor in good health. Each CDR3 is given with its conserved first and last residue. Each record gives: J gene, V gene, D gene, clone size, CDR3 protein, CDR3 DNA. A D gene is named only where the DNA matches it firmly. Size tells how often a clone was seen (once, few, many) or the class of an expanded clone, and some rows leave it out.

TRBJ1-2 | TRBV5-4 | NA | NA | CASRPPGHLYGYTF | TGTGCCAGCAGACCTCCGGGACATCTCTATGGCTACACCTTC
TRBJ2-1 | TRBV9 | TRBD2 | NA | CASSVRREGYNEQFF | TGTGCCAGCAGCGTCCGGCGGGAGGGTTACAATGAGCAGTTCTTC
TRBJ2-1 | TRBV2 | TRBD2 | NA | CASRAVAGGAANEQFF | TGTGCCAGCAGAGCTGTAGCGGGAGGGGCGGCCAATGAGCAGTTCTTC
TRBJ2-3 | TRBV7-9 | NA | NA | CASSPEASDTQYF | TGTGCCAGCAGCCCCGAGGCTAGCGATACGCAGTATTTT
TRBJ2-7 | TRBV18 | NA | once | CASSPGPEGDSYEQYF | TGTGCCAGCTCACCTGGACCGGAGGGAGATTCCTACGAGCAGTACTTC
TRBJ2-1 | TRBV6-5 | TRBD2 | NA | CASIGRRNNEQFF | TGTGCCAGCATCGGGAGGAGAAACAATGAGCAGTTCTTC
TRBJ2-2 | TRBV5-4 | NA | few | CASSQRKGGDLTGELFF | TGTGCCAGCAGCCAGAGAAAAGGGGGGGATTTAACCGGGGAGCTGTTTTTT
TRBJ2-7 | TRBV2 | TRBD1 | once | CAQQSWTGGNEQYF | TGTGCCCAGCAGAGCTGGACAGGGGGCAATGAGCAGTACTTC
TRBJ2-3 | TRBV12-5 | NA | NA | CASGLGAGSVDTQYF | TGTGCTAGTGGTTTGGGGGCGGGGTCGGTAGATACGCAGTATTTT
TRBJ2-1 | TRBV4-1 | TRBD1 | NA | CASSHQTGTGSHEQFF | TGCGCCAGCAGCCACCAAACGGGGACAGGGTCCCATGAGCAGTTCTTC
TRBJ2-7 | TRBV29-1 | NA | once | CSVEALGTNSYEQYF | TGCAGCGTTGAAGCGCTAGGGACAAATTCCTACGAGCAGTACTTC
TRBJ1-1 | TRBV27 | TRBD1 | once | CASSLWQGDTEAFF | TGTGCCAGCAGTTTATGGCAGGGGGACACTGAAGCTTTCTTT
TRBJ2-2 | TRBV18 | TRBD2 | once | CASSPGGGSGYTGELFF | TGTGCCAGCTCACCCGGCGGCGGGAGTGGGTACACCGGGGAGCTGTTTTTT
TRBJ2-7 | TRBV5-1 | NA | NA | CASRELRSYEQYF | TGCGCCAGCAGGGAGCTAAGATCCTACGAGCAGTACTTC
TRBJ2-7 | TRBV6-5 | NA | NA | CASSLSSTYEQYF | TGTGCCAGCAGCCTATCTTCAACCTACGAGCAGTACTTC
TRBJ2-1 | TRBV11-2 | TRBD1 | NA | CASSLVGDSPNEQFF | TGTGCCAGCAGCTTAGTAGGGGACAGCCCCAATGAGCAGTTCTTC
TRBJ1-4 | TRBV7-9 | NA | once | CAGKGRTEKLFF | TGTGCCGGTAAGGGGCGCACTGAAAAACTGTTTTTT
TRBJ2-7 | TRBV28 | TRBD1 | NA | CASRRGQGVHEQYF | TGTGCCAGCAGGCGAGGACAGGGGGTCCACGAGCAGTACTTC
TRBJ2-1 | TRBV25-1 | NA | NA | CASSEYKGDFSGYNEQFF | TGTGCCAGCAGTGAATACAAAGGGGACTTCTCGGGTTACAATGAGCAGTTCTTC
TRBJ2-7 | TRBV19 | NA | NA | CASSIAGVSYEQYF | TGTGCCAGTAGTATAGCGGGGGTCTCCTACGAGCAGTACTTC
TRBJ1-5 | TRBV7-9 | NA | NA | CASSLYNQPQHF | TGTGCCAGCAGCTTGTACAATCAGCCCCAGCATTTT
TRBJ2-2 | TRBV5-1 | NA | NA | CASIGDTGELFF | TGCGCCAGCATAGGAGACACCGGGGAGCTGTTTTTT
TRBJ1-2 | TRBV28 | TRBD1 | NA | CASKGTDYNYGYTF | TGTGCCAGCAAAGGGACAGATTATAACTATGGCTACACCTTC
TRBJ2-7 | TRBV6-6 | TRBD1 | NA | CASSISQGQGAGEQYF | TGTGCCAGCAGTATTTCCCAGGGACAGGGGGCGGGCGAGCAGTACTTC
TRBJ2-5 | TRBV29-1 | NA | NA | CSVEDPPYTGHQEQYF | TGCAGCGTTGAAGACCCTCCTTATACTGGACACCAGGAGCAGTACTTC
TRBJ1-3 | TRBV6-1 | NA | once | CASSEGAGGGNTIYF | TGTGCCAGCAGTGAAGGGGCAGGTGGCGGAAACACCATATATTTT
TRBJ2-2 | TRBV7-9 | NA | once | CASSLLEGARTGELFF | TGTGCCAGCAGCTTACTCGAGGGAGCTCGAACCGGGGAGCTGTTTTTT
TRBJ2-1 | TRBV30 | NA | NA | CATSAGLGAEQFF | TGTGCCACTTCAGCGGGACTGGGGGCTGAGCAGTTCTTC
TRBJ1-1 | TRBV30 | NA | NA | CAWRYGEVAFF | TGTGCCTGGAGATACGGGGAGGTAGCTTTCTTT
TRBJ1-2 | TRBV7-8 | TRBD1 | NA | CASSANRGGYGYTF | TGTGCCAGCAGCGCGAACAGGGGCGGCTATGGCTACACCTTC
TRBJ2-1 | TRBV11-2 | TRBD2 | NA | CASSLLGGEMDEQFF | TGTGCCAGCAGCTTACTGGGAGGGGAAATGGATGAGCAGTTCTTC
TRBJ1-1 | TRBV9 | TRBD1 | few | CASSAGQGNTEAFF | TGTGCCAGCAGCGCGGGACAGGGGAACACTGAAGCTTTCTTT
TRBJ2-7 | TRBV4-3 | NA | NA | CASSQDGTYEQYF | TGCGCCAGCAGCCAAGACGGTACCTACGAGCAGTACTTC
TRBJ2-1 | TRBV7-7 | NA | few | CASSLGSGTYNEQFF | TGTGCCAGCAGCTTAGGTAGCGGTACATACAATGAGCAGTTCTTC
TRBJ2-3 | TRBV5-1 | TRBD1 | NA | CASSSGTGGAEDTQYF | TGCGCCAGCAGCTCCGGGACAGGGGGCGCGGAAGATACGCAGTATTTT
TRBJ2-2 | TRBV6-1 | TRBD1 | NA | CASSWTGTGELFF | TGTGCCAGCAGCTGGACAGGGACCGGGGAGCTGTTTTTT
TRBJ2-1 | TRBV5-6 | TRBD2 | NA | CASSLGTSGRDEQFF | TGTGCCAGCAGCTTGGGGACTAGCGGGAGGGATGAGCAGTTCTTC
TRBJ1-1 | TRBV27 | NA | NA | CASSLLGQGEAFF | TGTGCCAGCAGTTTACTTGGGCAGGGTGAAGCTTTCTTT
TRBJ2-3 | TRBV5-1 | NA | NA | CASSLGRVIDTQYF | TGCGCCAGCAGCTTAGGCAGGGTTATAGATACGCAGTATTTT
TRBJ2-3 | TRBV28 | NA | NA | CASSMEGNTDTQYF | TGTGCCAGCAGCATGGAGGGAAACACAGATACGCAGTATTTT
TRBJ1-4 | TRBV28 | TRBD1 | NA | CASSLVTGWNEKLFF | TGTGCCAGCAGTTTAGTGACAGGGTGGAATGAAAAACTGTTTTTT
TRBJ2-3 | TRBV28 | TRBD2 | NA | CASSGPGLAGVGSQYF | TGTGCCAGCAGTGGGCCGGGACTAGCGGGAGTTGGCTCGCAGTATTTT
TRBJ2-1 | TRBV27 | TRBD2 | NA | CASSTLAGVPGIYNEQFF | TGTGCCAGCAGCACCCTAGCGGGAGTACCTGGGATCTACAATGAGCAGTTCTTC
TRBJ2-7 | TRBV14 | NA | NA | CASSQEGGTGGYEQYF | TGTGCCAGCAGCCAAGAAGGGGGAACGGGAGGATACGAGCAGTACTTC
TRBJ2-2 | TRBV7-9 | NA | NA | CASSSQGRGGELFF | TGTGCCAGCAGCTCACAGGGACGGGGCGGGGAGCTGTTTTTT